Presented here are 4 T cell receptor beta chains from one specimen sequenced in a study of T cells in Graves' hyperthyroidism and ophthalmopathy. TCR beta CDR3 regions were amplified from RNA. During a first-round RT-PCR of the TCR CDR3, the HTBI primer set was used. TCRdb fed the multiplex PCR reads into MiXCR, producing one record per CDR3 protein. Among 660,000 or so distinct CDR3 sequences listed, about 45% were seen once. Sequencing input: peripheral blood or thyroid tissue (not recorded which). The origin of the receptors is an adult man with Graves' disease, either hyperthyroidism or ophthalmopathy (not recorded which).

V gene TRBV4-2 combines with J gene TRBJ2-7; 7 bases are shared with TRBD2. Trimming removed 0 bases from V and 4 bases from J; junction bases left unmatched: 9. The CDR3 is 16 residues long. The germline V gene encodes CDR1 LGHNA and CDR2 YNFKEQ. The DNA for the CDR3 is TGTGCCAGCAGCCAAGATGGGGGGGGAGTCCTTTACGAGCAGTACTTC. Translation gives CASSQDGGGVLYEQYF.

Comments on this clonotype: One end of the junction is discordant with germline, which a read error may explain. This CDR3 reads CVSRGTGRETQYF. The CDR3 DNA is TGTGTCAGCAGGGGGACAGGTCGAGAGACCCAGTACTTC. The chain is built from TRBV6-2 or TRBV6-3 and TRBJ2-5; 8 nucleotides line up with TRBD1. CDR1 and CDR2 (germline): MNHEY, SVGEGT. This CDR3 region has 13 residues.

This clonotype was counted only a few times. The chain carries TRBV14 and TRBJ1-6; 7 bases align to TRBD1. Per germline, CDR1 SGHDN and CDR2 FVKESK. This CDR3 has 15 amino acids. With V trimmed by 0 bases and J by 9 bases, 5 bases remained unmatched. CDR3 sequence (DNA): TGTGCCAGCAGCCAAGAACAGGGGCATCGTTCACCCCTCCACTTT. Encoded protein: CASSQEQGHRSPLHF.

This clonotype was found a few times. At one end the junction does not follow the germline gene, possibly because of a read error. The V and J genes are TRBV7-9 and TRBJ1-5, with D possibly matching TRBD1 (5 bases). The CDR3 is 16 amino acids. CDR1 is SEHNR, CDR2 FQNEAQ, per germline (reference sequence). CDR3 bases: TGCGCCAGCAGCCCGAGCCTAGGACAAGACAATCAGCCCCAGCATTTT. Protein: CASSPSLGQDNQPQHF.